The 23 T cell receptor beta chains listed next were all sequenced from one sample in a study of blood T cell repertoires in COVID-19. Assay: immunoSEQ multiplex PCR; the TCRdb copy retains only in-frame clones and omits some. The profile shows 120,000 or so clones, roughly 90% of them singletons. Material for sequencing was peripheral blood. The receptors here all came from a human donor in a cohort sampled during active COVID-19.

This clone ranks as medium-sized (0.01 to 0.1%). The chain links TRBV9 to TRBJ2-3; 7 bases fit TRBD1. This CDR3 is built from 14 residues. Trimming took 6 bases from V and 0 from J; bases not matched to a gene: 4. Germline V gene sequence: CDR1 SGDLS, CDR2 YYNGEE. The CDR3 spells CASKRGQSTDTQYF. The CDR3 DNA is TGTGCCAGCAAAAGGGGACAGAGCACAGATACGCAGTATTTT.

The chain combines TRBV5-1 with TRBJ1-1, with D possibly matching TRBD1 (6 bases). Trimming took 5 bases from V and 4 from J, leaving 15 bases between them. Germline values: CDR1 SGHRS, CDR2 YFSETQ. This CDR3 has 14 residues. The CDR3 DNA sequence: TGCGCCAGCAGGCTACAGGGTGCGTCCACTGAAGCTTTCTTT. It translates to CASRLQGASTEAFF.

This clone appeared a single time. The same CDR3 arises from other DNA sequences in this sample as well. In DNA, the CDR3 is TGTGCCAGCTCACCGGACAGCTCTGGGGCCAACGTCCTGACTTTC. Amino acid sequence: CASSPDSSGANVLTF. V is TRBV18 and J is TRBJ2-6; a weak D match, TRBD1 (6 bases). Germline lookup yields CDR1 KGHSH and CDR2 LQKENI. The CDR3 covers 15 residues. V lost 3 bases to trimming and J lost 0 bases, with 6 bases between them.

CDR3 sequence: CASSRRGSVGEQYF. In DNA, the CDR3 is TGTGCCAGCAGTAGGAGGGGTTCGGTTGGGGAGCAGTACTTC. The chain recombines TRBV27 with TRBJ2-7, with a possible D match to TRBD2 (6 bases). The CDR3 sequence is 14 residues long. The germline V gene encodes CDR1 MNHEY and CDR2 SMNVEV (reference sequence). V lost 5 bases and J 7 bases, leaving 18 bases between the germline ends.

The V and J genes are TRBV7-2 and TRBJ2-7; 8 bases are shared with TRBD1. The germline CDR1 and CDR2 sequences are SGHTA and FQGNSA. The CDR3 consists of 12 residues. The V and J ends lost 2 bases and 7 bases, in that order; junction bases with no gene match: 1. The CDR3 reads CASSLNRGEQYF. The DNA for the CDR3 is TGTGCCAGCAGCTTAAACAGGGGGGAGCAGTACTTC.

The J gene is TRBJ1-1, the V gene TRBV5-1; 8 positions agree with TRBD1. Trimming at V came to 4 bases and at J to 5 bases, leaving 13 bases not matched to a gene. From germline, CDR1 is SGHRS and CDR2 YFSETQ. This CDR3 contains 16 residues. The CDR3 sequence is CASSRSLDRVGTEAFF. The CDR3 coding sequence is TGCGCCAGCAGCCGATCCTTGGACAGGGTGGGGACTGAAGCTTTCTTT.

The CDR3 sequence: CASSEITSGYEQYF. The CDR3 DNA sequence: TGTGCCAGCAGCGAGATTACGTCGGGATACGAGCAGTACTTC. The chain recombines TRBV6-5 with TRBJ2-7; D is possibly TRBD2 (5 bases). This CDR3 is built from 14 residues. The V and J ends lost 6 bases and 4 bases respectively, with 16 bases between them. Germline-derived CDR1 and CDR2 are MNHEY and SVGAGI.

The chain uses TRBV5-1 and TRBJ2-1; D is perhaps TRBD1 (5 bases). This CDR3 spans 15 amino acids. V shed 4 bases and J shed 5 bases, with 16 bases lying between them. Germline CDR1 SGHRS, CDR2 YFSETQ. DNA for the CDR3: TGCGCCAGCAGCCTTCAAGGGGCGTCCCACAATGAGCAGTTCTTC. It codes for CASSLQGASHNEQFF.

V and J are TRBV5-1 and TRBJ1-4; D uncertain. CDR1 and CDR2 (germline): SGHRS, YFSETQ. This CDR3 region has 14 residues. V was shortened by 5 bases and J by 0 bases, with 8 bases between the two germline ends. The CDR3 DNA follows: TGCGCCAGCAGGAGGGATTCAACTAATGAAAAACTGTTTTTT. Translating gives CASRRDSTNEKLFF.

The chain carries TRBV7-9 and TRBJ1-1, with D perhaps TRBD1 (6 bases). Germline V lookup: CDR1 SEHNR, CDR2 FQNEAQ (reference sequence). The V end was cut by 6 bases, the J end by 1 base, with 9 bases between. The CDR3 extends over 13 amino acids. In nucleotides, the CDR3 is TGTGCCAGCAGGATCAGGGGGAACACTGAAGCTTTCTTT. Translated, it gives CASRIRGNTEAFF.

This chain connects TRBV2 to TRBJ2-5; 10 bases are a match to TRBD1. CDR1 and CDR2 from the germline V gene are SNHLY and FYNNEI. The CDR3 sequence is 15 residues long. After removal of 4 bases from V and 5 bases from J, the junction contained 7 bases not matched to a gene. CDR3 loop: CASSARQGARETQYF. CDR3 coding DNA: TGTGCCAGCAGTGCGCGACAGGGGGCCCGGGAGACCCAGTACTTC.

This rearrangement joins TRBV18 to TRBJ1-5, with 8 positions matching TRBD1. Germline V lookup: CDR1 KGHSH, CDR2 LQKENI. The ends lost 8 bases at V and 2 bases at J; junction bases unmatched: 2. The CDR3 is made up of 13 amino acids. The CDR3 DNA reads TGTGCCAGCGGACAGGGAGGCAATCAGCCCCAGCATTTT. Its translation is CASGQGGNQPQHF.

CDR3 in amino acids: CASSDTGGDNQPQHF. CDR3 in DNA: TGTGCCAGTAGTGACACAGGGGGCGACAATCAGCCCCAGCATTTT. The V call is TRBV19, the J call TRBJ1-5; TRBD1 aligns across 9 bases. From germline, CDR1 is LNHDA and CDR2 SQIVND (reference sequence). The CDR3 runs to 15 residues. With V trimmed by 5 bases and J by 3 bases, 5 bases remained unmatched.

The J gene is TRBJ2-2, the V gene TRBV27, with D unresolved. CDR3 length equals 16 residues. Trimming left V 2 bases short and J 0 bases short, with 10 bases between. Germline CDR1 is MNHEY and CDR2 is SMNVEV (reference sequence). CDR3 sequence (DNA): TGTGCCAGCAGTTTACGCGCTAACCCGAACACCGGGGAGCTGTTTTTT. Translated: CASSLRANPNTGELFF.

J is TRBJ1-1 and V is TRBV27, with 8 bases lining up with TRBD1. The ends lost 5 bases at V and 1 base at J; junction bases unmatched: 6. The germline V gene encodes CDR1 MNHEY and CDR2 SMNVEV (reference sequence). CDR3 length equals 15 residues. Written as DNA, the CDR3 is TGTGCCAGCAGTAGACAGGGGACTCCGAACACTGAAGCTTTCTTT. Amino acid sequence: CASSRQGTPNTEAFF.

This chain links TRBV19 with TRBJ1-5; D possibly corresponds to TRBD1 (5 bases). V dropped 7 bases and J dropped 1 base, with 14 bases sitting between them. Germline V gene data show CDR1 as LNHDA and CDR2 as SQIVND (reference sequence). The length of the CDR3 is 15 residues. As DNA, the CDR3 is TGTGCCAGTAAGGTTCTTGGGGGGAGCAATCAGCCCCAGCATTTT. Translating it yields CASKVLGGSNQPQHF. Filled out from reference TRBV19 and TRBJ1-5, the complete variable domain reads DGGITQSPKYLFRKEGQNVTLSCEQNLNHDAMYWYRQDPGQGLRLIYYSQIVNDFQKGDIAEGYSVSREKKESFPLTVTSAQKNPTAFYLCASKVLGGSNQPQHFGDGTRLSIL.

This clone was counted only a few times. A junction boundary mismatches the germline segment, possibly from a read error. V is TRBV3-1 (or the pseudogene TRBV3-2) and J is TRBJ2-5, with TRBD2 identical over 10 bases. This CDR3 comprises 14 residues. Germline V gives CDR1 LGHDT, CDR2 YNNKEL (reference sequence). CDR3 sequence reads: CASSQDSGGAPAHF. The CDR3 nucleotides are TGTGCCAGCAGCCAAGACAGCGGGGGGGCCCCGGCCCACTTC.

Worth noting for this clone: At one end the junction does not follow the germline gene, possibly because of a read error. V usage is TRBV5-4 and J usage is TRBJ2-5, with D perhaps TRBD1 (5 bases). The CDR3 length is 15 residues. CDR1 and CDR2 (germline): SGHNT, YYREEE (reference sequence). The CDR3 DNA sequence: TGTGCCAGCAGCCAACGACAGAATGGCCAACAGACCCAGTACTTC. Amino acid sequence: CASSQRQNGQQTQYF.

This chain joins TRBV11-3 and TRBJ1-4; tentatively, D is TRBD1 (5 bases). The CDR3 has 13 amino acids. V lost 5 bases and J 7 bases, leaving 11 bases between the germline ends. The V gene's germline CDR1 is SGHNT and CDR2 YENEEA. CDR3: CASSPGHREKLFF. The DNA of the CDR3 is TGTGCCAGCAGCCCCGGACACCGTGAAAAACTGTTTTTT.

This clone has only a few counts. V is TRBV9 and J is TRBJ2-5; 7 bases map to TRBD2. CDR1 is SGDLS and CDR2 is YYNGEE in the germline V gene. This CDR3 is 17 amino acids long. V shed 0 bases, J shed 5 bases, and the junction held 13 bases outside the gene matches. CDR3 sequence reads: CASSVEGGGRPGETQYF. CDR3 sequence (DNA): TGTGCCAGCAGCGTAGAGGGCGGCGGGAGACCGGGTGAGACCCAGTACTTC.

V gene TRBV21-1 combines with J gene TRBJ1-5; TRBD1, the D gene given by the table, was not confirmed from the DNA. TRBV21-1 is assigned pseudogene status. The CDR3 length is 19 residues. The CDR3 protein is CASSTGVDRHNPFNQPQHF. Written as DNA, the CDR3 is TGTGCCAGCAGCACAGGGGTTGATCGGCATAATCCATTTAATCAGCCCCAGCATTTT.

The chain links TRBV12-3 or TRBV12-4 to TRBJ1-2; 7 bases are a match to TRBD1. CDR3 length: 13 amino acids. V lost 2 bases, J lost 5 bases, and 2 bases stayed unmatched. For the CDR3, the DNA is TGTGCCAGCAGTTTAAGCAGGGGGTATGGCTACACCTTC. This encodes CASSLSRGYGYTF.

In its sample, this clone was seen once. This chain connects TRBV7-2 to TRBJ2-5; TRBD2 agrees at 8 bases. CDR1 SGHTA and CDR2 FQGNSA come from the germline V gene. J gave up 2 bases and V 6 bases, and 5 bases lay outside the gene matches. This CDR3 has 14 amino acids. The CDR3 coding sequence is TGTGCCAGCAGGCCCGCGGGGGGTCAAGAGACCCAGTACTTC. Amino acids: CASRPAGGQETQYF.